This passage covers 27 T cell receptor beta chains from one sample sequenced in a study of control samples from healthy donors and cancer patients. TCRdb's table, derived via immunoSEQ multiplex PCR, lists solely in-frame clones and lacks some. The sample lists around 170,000 clones; 80% to 95% were seen once. The sample was blood. The receptors come from a woman between 25 and 40 years old in good health.

The rearrangement uses TRBV2 and TRBJ2-1, with TRBD1 matching over 9 bases. The CDR3 has 13 amino acids. The germline gives CDR1 SNHLY, CDR2 FYNNEI. V gave up 5 bases and J gave up 15 bases; unmatched junction bases: 11. CDR3 sequence: CASSSDPGQGLFF. In DNA form, the CDR3 reads TGTGCCAGCAGTTCGGATCCGGGACAGGGTTTGTTCTTC.

This chain connects TRBV7-9 to TRBJ1-1; 8 bases match TRBD1. V was pared by 4 bases and J by 0 bases, with 4 bases of the junction left unmatched. Germline V CDR1 and CDR2: SEHNR, FQNEAQ (reference sequence). This CDR3 comprises 15 residues. The CDR3 region is CASSSGQGVNTEAFF. CDR3 sequence (DNA): TGTGCCAGCAGCTCAGGACAGGGAGTGAACACTGAAGCTTTCTTT.

The rearrangement links TRBV5-4 to TRBJ1-2; 9 bases match TRBD1. This CDR3 contains 14 residues. The V gene end was trimmed by 4 bases and the J gene end by 3 bases; junction bases not matched to a gene: 4. The V gene's germline CDR1 is SGHNT and CDR2 YYREEE (reference sequence). The CDR3: CASSRTGGDYGYTF. The CDR3 nucleotides are TGTGCCAGCAGCCGTACAGGGGGCGACTATGGCTACACCTTC.

The chain couples TRBV27 to TRBJ1-2; 7 nucleotides match TRBD1. The CDR3 length is 15 residues. V was clipped by 3 bases and J by 2 bases; unmatched bases: 6. Germline CDR1 is MNHEY and CDR2 is SMNVEV (reference sequence). CDR3 sequence: CASSFAGTENYGYTF. Written as DNA, the CDR3 is TGTGCCAGCAGTTTTGCCGGGACAGAAAACTATGGCTACACCTTC.

The V gene is TRBV28, the J gene TRBJ1-1; possibly TRBD1 for D (6 bases). The CDR3 runs to 16 residues. Trimming took off 6 bases at V and 0 bases at J, with 17 bases between the two ends. Germline CDR1 reads MDHEN; CDR2 reads SYDVKM. CDR3 protein: CASSHPPRGMNTEAFF. CDR3 DNA sequence: TGTGCCAGCAGCCACCCCCCGAGGGGGATGAACACTGAAGCTTTCTTT.

V gene TRBV6-5 combines with J gene TRBJ2-7, with D perhaps matching TRBD2 (7 bases). The V end lost 7 bases, the J end lost 4 bases, and 17 bases lay between the germline ends. CDR1 is MNHEY and CDR2 is SVGAGI in the germline V gene. The CDR3 consists of 14 residues. The CDR3 DNA is TGTGCCAGCAAAAGGGGGGAGGGCCCTTACGAGCAGTACTTC. Its translation is CASKRGEGPYEQYF.

CDR3 amino acids: CASSYSSLGDTQYF. The CDR3 DNA reads TGTGCCAGCAGCTACAGCAGCTTGGGGGATACGCAGTATTTT. The chain has TRBV7-9 and TRBJ2-3, with no clear D. The CDR3 is 14 amino acids. V was trimmed by 4 bases and J by 6 bases, leaving 14 bases between them. Germline V CDR1 and CDR2: SEHNR, FQNEAQ (reference sequence).

The chain joins TRBV6-1 to TRBJ1-6; D uncertain. In germline, CDR1 is MNHNS, CDR2 SASEGT. This CDR3 has 15 residues. Trimming left V 3 bases short and J 9 bases short, with 15 bases between. The CDR3: CASSEHSFLGSPLHF. In nucleotides, the CDR3 is TGTGCCAGCAGTGAGCACAGTTTTTTGGGTTCACCCCTCCACTTT.

This clone came up once. This CDR3 is also generated by other DNA sequences in the sample. J is TRBJ1-1 and V is TRBV29-1; D remains ambiguous. Germline V gives CDR1 SQVTM, CDR2 ANQGSEA. V was pared by 4 bases and J by 0 bases, with 9 bases between. The CDR3 runs to 13 residues. Written as DNA, the CDR3 is TGCAGCGTTGTGCGCGTCCTGAACACTGAAGCTTTCTTT. Protein sequence: CSVVRVLNTEAFF.

V and J are TRBV7-3 and TRBJ1-1, with unresolved D. The CDR3 runs to 12 residues. V lost 4 bases to trimming and J lost 6 bases, with 9 bases between them. The germline V gene has CDR1 SGHTA and CDR2 FQGTGA. This CDR3 reads CASSCTWAEAFF. CDR3 coding DNA: TGTGCCAGCAGCTGTACCTGGGCTGAAGCTTTCTTT.

The chain uses TRBV28 and TRBJ2-1, with TRBD2 matching over 9 bases. The V segment lost 4 bases and the J segment 4 bases; nucleotides outside the gene matches: 5. The germline V gene encodes CDR1 MDHEN and CDR2 SYDVKM. There are 15 residues in the CDR3. The CDR3 DNA is TGTGCCAGCAGTTGGCTAGCGGGAACATACAATGAGCAGTTCTTC. The encoded protein is CASSWLAGTYNEQFF.

The chain uses TRBV11-2 and TRBJ2-5; D gene unclear. The length of the CDR3 is 15 residues. Trimming left V 1 base short and J 0 bases short, with 9 bases between. CDR1 is SGHAT, CDR2 FQNNGV, per germline. As DNA, the CDR3 is TGTGCCAGCAGCTTAGGCTTTGGCAACCAAGAGACCCAGTACTTC. It is translated as CASSLGFGNQETQYF.

V usage is TRBV5-5 and J usage is TRBJ2-1; 7 nucleotides match TRBD1. This CDR3 has 15 residues. V was clipped by 1 base and J by 3 bases; unmatched bases: 4. Germline values: CDR1 SGHKS, CDR2 YYEKEE (reference sequence). The CDR3 is CASSLRDSFYNEQFF. CDR3 DNA: TGTGCCAGCAGCTTGCGGGACAGCTTCTACAATGAGCAGTTCTTC.

The genes are TRBV3-1 (or the pseudogene TRBV3-2) and TRBJ2-5; D is perhaps TRBD2 (6 bases). This CDR3 spans 21 amino acids. The germline CDR1 and CDR2 sequences are LGHDT and YNNKEL (reference sequence). The V gene lost 2 bases and the J gene lost 2 bases, with 30 bases spanning the gap. In nucleotides, the CDR3 is TGTGCCAGCAGCCAAATCCCCGGGGGAGGTGGGGAAGACTGGCCGCAAGAGACCCAGTACTTC. This codes for CASSQIPGGGGEDWPQETQYF.

The chain employs TRBV7-6 and TRBJ2-7, with 10 nucleotides matching TRBD1. Germline-derived CDR1 and CDR2 are SGHVS and FNYEAQ. This CDR3 spans 14 amino acids. V trimming: 5 bases; J trimming: 7 bases; junction bases outside the gene matches: 8. The CDR3 nucleotides read TGTGCCAGCAGCCCCGGGACAGGGGAGTGGGAGCAGTACTTC. Its translation: CASSPGTGEWEQYF.

This clone has a handful of counts. The rearrangement links TRBV5-5 to TRBJ1-1; D may be TRBD1 (6 bases). This CDR3 is 15 amino acids long. The V end was cut by 3 bases, the J end by 1 base, with 13 bases between. Germline assignment: CDR1 SGHKS and CDR2 YYEKEE (reference sequence). CDR3 in amino acids: CASSSGGTSNTEAFF. In DNA, the CDR3 is TGTGCCAGCAGCTCCGGGGGCACATCGAACACTGAAGCTTTCTTT.

This sequence joins TRBV28 and TRBJ2-3, with D perhaps assigned TRBD1 or TRBD2 (5 bases each). The CDR3 is made up of 16 amino acids. V was cut by 7 bases and J by 4 bases, with 21 bases left in between. Per germline, CDR1 MDHEN and CDR2 SYDVKM. CDR3 sequence (DNA): TGTGCCAGCAACCTCATGGGGGATGGATCAGCAGATACGCAGTATTTT. Protein: CASNLMGDGSADTQYF.

The chain carries TRBV4-3 and TRBJ2-2; TRBD2 aligns across 13 bases. The V gene end was trimmed by 4 bases and the J gene end by 5 bases; junction bases not matched to a gene: 1. This CDR3 has 15 amino acids. Looked up from germline, CDR1 is LGHNA and CDR2 is YSLEER. CDR3 loop: CASSPGLAGTGELFF. CDR3 sequence (DNA): TGCGCCAGCAGCCCGGGACTAGCGGGGACCGGGGAGCTGTTTTTT.

V usage is TRBV5-4 and J usage is TRBJ2-7; 8 bases align to TRBD1. The CDR3 is 15 residues long. Germline loops: CDR1 SGHNT, CDR2 YYREEE (reference sequence). V was pared by 4 bases and J by 2 bases, with 8 bases of the junction left unmatched. The CDR3 coding sequence is TGTGCCAGCAGCCCCGGACAGGGTTGGGCCTACGAGCAGTACTTC. Protein product: CASSPGQGWAYEQYF. Full variable domain (outside the CDR3, taken from reference TRBV5-4 and TRBJ2-7): ETGVTQSPTHLIKTRGQQVTLRCSSQSGHNTVSWYQQALGQGPQFIFQYYREEENGRGNFPPRFSGLQFPNYSSELNVNALELDDSALYLCASSPGQGWAYEQYFGPGTRLTVT.

The rearrangement joins TRBV6-1 to TRBJ1-5; D is uncertain. There are 17 residues in the CDR3. Per germline, CDR1 MNHNS and CDR2 SASEGT. Trimming shortened V by 4 bases and J by 1 base, and 17 bases separated the two germline ends. The DNA of the CDR3 is TGTGCCAGCAGTGGGGCCGGGATCACCGCGAGCAATCAGCCCCAGCATTTT. Residues: CASSGAGITASNQPQHF.

This chain uses TRBV19 with TRBJ1-5; no clear D. The CDR3 has 14 amino acids. Trimming removed 6 bases at V and 0 bases at J, with 9 bases between. Per the germline V gene, CDR1 is LNHDA and CDR2 is SQIVND (reference sequence). CDR3 coding DNA: TGTGCCAGTAGGCAAGGGAGTAGCAATCAGCCCCAGCATTTT. It translates to CASRQGSSNQPQHF.

The J gene is TRBJ1-1, the V gene TRBV3-1 (or the pseudogene TRBV3-2), with no clear D. Germline-derived CDR1 and CDR2 are LGHDT and YNNKEL (reference sequence). The V end was cut by 0 bases, the J end by 1 base, with 9 bases between. CDR3 length: 15 amino acids. CDR3 in DNA: TGTGCCAGCAGCCAAGATTACAACCCGAACACTGAAGCTTTCTTT. Its translation: CASSQDYNPNTEAFF.

The chain combines TRBV2 with TRBJ2-5; 12 nucleotides agree with TRBD2. V trimming: 7 bases; J trimming: 4 bases; junction bases outside the gene matches: 4. Per germline, CDR1 SNHLY and CDR2 FYNNEI. There are 14 residues in the CDR3. The CDR3 sequence: CASTGGLAGETQYF. DNA of the CDR3: TGTGCCAGCACCGGGGGACTAGCGGGAGAGACCCAGTACTTC.

This rearrangement joins TRBV9 to TRBJ1-6; D gene uncertain. CDR1 is SGDLS, CDR2 YYNGEE, per germline. This CDR3 has 12 residues. V was pared by 3 bases and J by 2 bases, with 0 bases between. CDR3: CASSAYNSPLHF. Written as DNA, the CDR3 is TGTGCCAGCAGCGCCTATAATTCACCCCTCCACTTT. The full variable domain, rest sourced from reference TRBV9 and TRBJ1-6, is DSGVTQTPKHLITATGQRVTLRCSPRSGDLSVYWYQQSLDQGLQFLIQYYNGEERAKGNILERFSAQQFPDLHSELNLSSLELGDSALYFCASSAYNSPLHFGNGTRLTVT.

This rearrangement joins TRBV2 to TRBJ2-1; D remains ambiguous. V shed 1 base and J shed 9 bases, with 13 bases lying between them. This CDR3 is 14 amino acids long. Per the germline V gene, CDR1 is SNHLY and CDR2 is FYNNEI. The CDR3, as DNA: TGTGCCAGCAGTGAAGGGTCTTCTAAAGGTGAGCAGTTCTTC. Protein product: CASSEGSSKGEQFF.

The chain employs TRBV4-1 and TRBJ2-7, with D perhaps matching TRBD1 or TRBD2 (5 bases each). The CDR3 loop spans 15 amino acids. The V end was cut by 4 bases, the J end by 3 bases, with 16 bases between. From germline, CDR1 is MGHRA and CDR2 YSYEKL. In DNA form, the CDR3 reads TGCGCCAGCAGCCCTCCCGGGGCAGGGTACTACGAGCAGTACTTC. Amino acids: CASSPPGAGYYEQYF.

The rearrangement links TRBV12-3 or TRBV12-4 to TRBJ2-1; 7 bases line up with TRBD2. This CDR3 contains 13 residues. The ends lost 6 bases at V and 8 bases at J; junction bases unmatched: 7. The CDR3 here is CASRQASGYEQFF. The DNA of the CDR3 is TGTGCCAGCAGGCAAGCTAGCGGCTATGAGCAGTTCTTC.